Here is one T cell receptor (beta chain) with its context. Its antigen is currently unknown. The entry originates in a study of cytomegalovirus exposure and HLA in healthy donors. Findings of the study overall: Accurate HLA-A and HLA-B prediction from TCR beta sequences was reported for most subjects.

Germline CDR1 and CDR2: SGHNT and YYREEE (reference sequence). Trimming removed 7 bases from V and 5 bases from J, with 13 bases in between. The CDR3 totals 12 residues. 60 Vbeta and 13 Jbeta primers were used in PCR. Assay used: immunoSEQ multiplex PCR; TCRdb lists only in-frame clones, some missing. This sample has around 140,000 clones, with more than 7.5% found just once. The V gene is TRBV5-4, the J gene TRBJ2-7; a weak D match, TRBD2 (6 bases). Sequencing input: PBMCs. The origin of this receptor is a man aged 50-59 years in good health and CMV-seronegative. DNA for the CDR3: TGTGCCAGCTCCGGACTACGGCACGAGCAGTACTTC. This codes for CASSGLRHEQYF.